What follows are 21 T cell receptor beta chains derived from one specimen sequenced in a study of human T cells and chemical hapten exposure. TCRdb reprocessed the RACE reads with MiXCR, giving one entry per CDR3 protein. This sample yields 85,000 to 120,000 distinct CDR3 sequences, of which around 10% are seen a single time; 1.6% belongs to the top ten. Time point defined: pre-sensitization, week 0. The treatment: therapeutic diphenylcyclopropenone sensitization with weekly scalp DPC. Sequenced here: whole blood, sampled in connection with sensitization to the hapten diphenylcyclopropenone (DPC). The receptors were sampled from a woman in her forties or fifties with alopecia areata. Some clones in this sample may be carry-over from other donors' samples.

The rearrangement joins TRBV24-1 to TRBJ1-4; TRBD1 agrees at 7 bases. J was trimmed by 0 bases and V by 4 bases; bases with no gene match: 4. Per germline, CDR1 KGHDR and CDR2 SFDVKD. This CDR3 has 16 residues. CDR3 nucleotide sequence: TGTGCCACCAGTGAAGGGGGCGACCCAACTAATGAAAAACTGTTTTTT. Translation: CATSEGGDPTNEKLFF.

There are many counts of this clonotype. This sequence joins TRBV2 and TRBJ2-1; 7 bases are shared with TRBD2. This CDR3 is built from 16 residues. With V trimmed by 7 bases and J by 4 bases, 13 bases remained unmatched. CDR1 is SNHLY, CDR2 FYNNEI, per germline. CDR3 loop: CASTSLVASGYNEQFF. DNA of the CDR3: TGTGCCAGCACTTCTCTCGTGGCTAGCGGATACAATGAGCAGTTCTTC.

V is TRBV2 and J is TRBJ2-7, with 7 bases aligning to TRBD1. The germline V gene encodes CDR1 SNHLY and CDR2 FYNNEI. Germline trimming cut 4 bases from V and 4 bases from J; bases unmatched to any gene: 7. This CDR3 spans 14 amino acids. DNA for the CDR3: TGTGCCAGCAGTGTTGAGGGACAGAGATACGAGCAGTACTTC. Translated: CASSVEGQRYEQYF.

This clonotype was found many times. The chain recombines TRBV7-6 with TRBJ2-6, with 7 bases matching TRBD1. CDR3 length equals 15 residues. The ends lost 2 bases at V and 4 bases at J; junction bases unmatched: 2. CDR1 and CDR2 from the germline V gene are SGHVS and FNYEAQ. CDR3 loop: CASSLRGPGANVLTF. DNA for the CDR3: TGTGCCAGCAGCTTAAGGGGGCCGGGGGCCAACGTCCTGACTTTC.

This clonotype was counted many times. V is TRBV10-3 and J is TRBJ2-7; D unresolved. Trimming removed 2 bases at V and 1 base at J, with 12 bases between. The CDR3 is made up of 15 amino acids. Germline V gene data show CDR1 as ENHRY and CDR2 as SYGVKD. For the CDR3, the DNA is TGTGCCATCAGTGAGAAAGGTGTTCAGTCCTACGAGCAGTACTTC. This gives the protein CAISEKGVQSYEQYF.

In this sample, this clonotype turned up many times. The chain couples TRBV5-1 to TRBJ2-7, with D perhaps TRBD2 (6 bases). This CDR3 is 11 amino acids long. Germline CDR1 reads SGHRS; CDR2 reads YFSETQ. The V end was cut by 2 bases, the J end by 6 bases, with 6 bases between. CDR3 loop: CASSFGGEQYF. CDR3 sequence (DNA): TGCGCCAGCAGCTTCGGGGGCGAGCAGTACTTC. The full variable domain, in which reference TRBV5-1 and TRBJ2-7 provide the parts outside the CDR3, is KAGVTQTPRYLIKTRGQQVTLSCSPISGHRSVSWYQQTPGQGLQFLFEYFSETQRNKGNFPGRFSGRQFSNSRSEMNVSTLELGDSALYLCASSFGGEQYFGPGTRLTVT.

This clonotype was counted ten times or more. CDR3 bases: TGTGCCAGCATGCCATCTCAGGGGTTTGAAGCTTTCTTT. This sequence encodes CASMPSQGFEAFF. The V gene is TRBV6-6, the J gene TRBJ1-1, with D possibly matching TRBD1 (6 bases). The CDR3 consists of 13 residues. The V gene's germline CDR1 is MNHNY and CDR2 SVGAGI (reference sequence). V was cut by 7 bases and J by 7 bases, with 16 bases left in between.

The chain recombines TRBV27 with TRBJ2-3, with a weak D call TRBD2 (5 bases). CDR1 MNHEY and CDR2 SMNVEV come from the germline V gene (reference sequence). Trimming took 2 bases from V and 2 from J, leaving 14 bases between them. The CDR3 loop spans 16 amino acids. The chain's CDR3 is CASSLGRAGFTDTQYF. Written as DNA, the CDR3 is TGTGCCAGCAGTTTAGGGCGGGCAGGCTTCACAGATACGCAGTATTTT.

The CDR3 loop reads CASSLLTYGYTF. The DNA for the CDR3 is TGTGCCAGCAGTTTACTAACCTATGGCTACACCTTC. The J gene is TRBJ1-2, the V gene TRBV28; D gene ambiguous. V shed 2 bases and J shed 4 bases, with 5 bases lying between them. Germline V gene sequence: CDR1 MDHEN, CDR2 SYDVKM. CDR3 length: 12 amino acids.

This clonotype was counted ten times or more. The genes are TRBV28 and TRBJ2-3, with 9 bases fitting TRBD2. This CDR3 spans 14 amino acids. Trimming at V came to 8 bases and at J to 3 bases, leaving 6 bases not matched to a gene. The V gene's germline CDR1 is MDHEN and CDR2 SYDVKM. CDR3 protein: CASSKAGGTDTQYF. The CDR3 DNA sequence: TGTGCCAGCTCGAAGGCGGGAGGGACAGATACGCAGTATTTT. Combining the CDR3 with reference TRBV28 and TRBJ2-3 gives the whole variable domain DVKVTQSSRYLVKRTGEKVFLECVQDMDHENMFWYRQDPGLGLRLIYFSYDVKMKEKGDIPEGYSVSREKKERFSLILESASTNQTSMYLCASSKAGGTDTQYFGPGTRLTVL.

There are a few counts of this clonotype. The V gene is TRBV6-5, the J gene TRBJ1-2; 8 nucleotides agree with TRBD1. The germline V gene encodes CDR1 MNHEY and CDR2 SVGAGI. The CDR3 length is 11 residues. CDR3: CTKTGGYGYTF. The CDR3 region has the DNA TGTACCAAAACAGGGGGCTATGGCTACACCTTC.

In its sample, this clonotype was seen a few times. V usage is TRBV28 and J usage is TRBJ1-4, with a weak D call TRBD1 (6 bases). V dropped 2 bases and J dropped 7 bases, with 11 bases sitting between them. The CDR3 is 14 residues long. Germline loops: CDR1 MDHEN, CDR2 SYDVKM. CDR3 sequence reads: CASSLAGASEKLFF. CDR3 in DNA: TGTGCCAGCAGTTTAGCGGGGGCCAGTGAAAAACTGTTTTTT.

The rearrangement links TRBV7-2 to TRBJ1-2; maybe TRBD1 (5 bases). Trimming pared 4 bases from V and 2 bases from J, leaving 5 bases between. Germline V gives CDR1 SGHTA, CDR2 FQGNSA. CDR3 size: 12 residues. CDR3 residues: CASSWDNYGYTF. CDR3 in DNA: TGTGCCAGCAGCTGGGACAACTATGGCTACACCTTC.

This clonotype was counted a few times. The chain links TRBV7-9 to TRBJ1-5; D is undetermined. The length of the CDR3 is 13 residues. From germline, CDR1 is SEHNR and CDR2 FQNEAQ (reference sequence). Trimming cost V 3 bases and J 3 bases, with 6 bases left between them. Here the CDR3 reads CASSLSFNQPQHF. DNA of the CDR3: TGTGCCAGCAGCTTGAGTTTCAATCAGCCCCAGCATTTT.

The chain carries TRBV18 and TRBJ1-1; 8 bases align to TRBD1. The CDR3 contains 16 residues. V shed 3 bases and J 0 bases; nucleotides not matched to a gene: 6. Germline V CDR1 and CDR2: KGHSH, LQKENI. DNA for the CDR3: TGTGCCAGCTCACCCGGGACAGGACAAATGAACACTGAAGCTTTCTTT. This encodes CASSPGTGQMNTEAFF.

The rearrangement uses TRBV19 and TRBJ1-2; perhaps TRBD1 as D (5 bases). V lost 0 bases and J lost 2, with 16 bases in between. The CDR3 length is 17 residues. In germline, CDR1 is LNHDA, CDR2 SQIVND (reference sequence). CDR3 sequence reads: CASSIDQRQISNYGYTF. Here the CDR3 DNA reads TGTGCCAGTAGTATAGACCAACGACAGATATCCAACTATGGCTACACCTTC.

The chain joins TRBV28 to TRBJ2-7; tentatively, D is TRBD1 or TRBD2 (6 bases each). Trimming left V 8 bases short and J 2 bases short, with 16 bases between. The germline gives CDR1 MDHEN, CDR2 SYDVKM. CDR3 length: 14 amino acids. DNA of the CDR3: TGTGCCAGCTTCATTTCGGGGGCACCCTACGAGCAGTACTTC. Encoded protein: CASFISGAPYEQYF.

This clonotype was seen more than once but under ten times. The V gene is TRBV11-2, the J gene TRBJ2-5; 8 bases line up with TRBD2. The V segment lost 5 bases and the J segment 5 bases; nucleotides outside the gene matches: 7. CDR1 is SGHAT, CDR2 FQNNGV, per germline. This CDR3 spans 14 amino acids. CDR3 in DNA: TGTGCCAGCAGCCAGTTCACGGGAGGGGAGACCCAGTACTTC. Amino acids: CASSQFTGGETQYF.

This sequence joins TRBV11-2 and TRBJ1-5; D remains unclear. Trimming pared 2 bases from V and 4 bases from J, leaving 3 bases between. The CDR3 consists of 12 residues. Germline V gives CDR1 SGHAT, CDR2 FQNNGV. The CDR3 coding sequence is TGTGCCAGCAGCTTACCGAATCAGCCCCAGCATTTT. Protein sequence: CASSLPNQPQHF.

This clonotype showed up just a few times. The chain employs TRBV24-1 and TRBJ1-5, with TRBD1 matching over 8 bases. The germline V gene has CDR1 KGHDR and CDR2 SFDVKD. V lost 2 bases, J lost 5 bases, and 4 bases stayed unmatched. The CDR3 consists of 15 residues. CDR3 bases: TGTGCCACCAGTGATTCAGGGGGCAGGCATCAGCCCCAGCATTTT. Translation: CATSDSGGRHQPQHF.

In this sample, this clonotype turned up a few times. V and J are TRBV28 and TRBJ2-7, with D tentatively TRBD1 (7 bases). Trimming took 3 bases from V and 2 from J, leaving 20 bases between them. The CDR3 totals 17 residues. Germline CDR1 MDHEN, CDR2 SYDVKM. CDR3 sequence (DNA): TGTGCCAGCAGTTTTCTCCCTGGCAGGGGGGAGACCTACGAGCAGTACTTC. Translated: CASSFLPGRGETYEQYF. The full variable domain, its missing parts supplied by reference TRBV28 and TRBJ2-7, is DVKVTQSSRYLVKRTGEKVFLECVQDMDHENMFWYRQDPGLGLRLIYFSYDVKMKEKGDIPEGYSVSREKKERFSLILESASTNQTSMYLCASSFLPGRGETYEQYFGPGTRLTVT.